At least ten counts were recorded for the clone carrying this T cell receptor (beta chain). The antigen is undetermined. Regarding time point: newly diagnosed GD, antithyroid drugs for less than 3 months. The authors made the TCR library using RNA they extracted from PBMCs. The data originate from a study of regulatory T cells in long-lasting Graves disease. Whole-study results and caveats: Newly diagnosed Graves' patients exceeded persistent ones in TCR diversity.

Germline-derived CDR1 and CDR2 are DFQATT and SNEGSKA (reference sequence). There are 11 residues in the CDR3. Libraries of TCR beta came from iRepertoire HTBI primers plus Arm-PCR of CDR3 regions. TCRdb re-called the multiplex PCR reads through MiXCR, storing one row per CDR3 protein. This sample has 240,000 or so distinct CDR3 sequences, with about 19% found just once. The gene calls are TRBV20-1 and TRBJ1-1; D not resolved. Specimen: peripheral blood mononuclear cells (PBMCs), collected at new diagnosis, from a patient treated with antithyroid drugs. The receptor comes from a female donor with Graves disease. The CDR3, as DNA: TGCAGATTGGACGGGAACACTGAAGCTTTCTTT. Protein: CRLDGNTEAFF.